The 8 T cell receptor beta chains listed next were all sequenced from one sample in a study of blood T cells in healthy people across ages. A J-beta primer mix and a sample-barcoded 5' primer were used in a second PCR of roughly 6 to 11 cycles. TCRdb itself ran the 5' RACE reads through MiXCR, one entry per CDR3 protein. The sample includes 1.5 million to 2 million distinct CDR3 sequences, about 39% of them seen just once. Sequencing input: blood. The receptors stem from a human donor in good health.

The chain is built from TRBV29-1 and TRBJ1-1; D uncertain. The V and J ends lost 6 bases and 5 bases respectively, with 10 bases between them. This CDR3 contains 11 residues. Germline lookup yields CDR1 SQVTM and CDR2 ANQGSEA. In DNA form, the CDR3 reads TGCAGCGTCGCAACGGAGACTGAAGCTTTCTTT. The encoded protein is CSVATETEAFF.

CDR3 protein: CASSSQGQGGEQYF. The CDR3 DNA is TGTGCCAGCAGCTCCCAAGGACAGGGGGGGGAGCAGTACTTC. The chain couples TRBV7-8 to TRBJ2-7; TRBD1 matches at 10 bases. V shed 4 bases and J 7 bases; nucleotides not matched to a gene: 7. The CDR3 extends over 14 amino acids. Per the germline V gene, CDR1 is SGHVS and CDR2 is FQNEAQ. The full variable domain, its missing parts supplied by reference TRBV7-8 and TRBJ2-7, is GAGVSQSPRYKVAKRGQDVALRCDPISGHVSLFWYQQALGQGPEFLTYFQNEAQLDKSGLPSDRFFAERPEGSVSTLKIQRTQQEDSAVYLCASSSQGQGGEQYFGPGTRLTVT.

The chain has TRBV6-2 or TRBV6-3 and TRBJ2-4, with D possibly TRBD1 on 5 matching bases. The J call may not be correct, given that the DNA end is closer to TRBJ2-7. The CDR3 spans 11 residues. Germline V gene sequence: CDR1 MNHEY, CDR2 SVGEGT. Here the CDR3 DNA reads TGTGCCATTCAGGACAATTCCGAGCAGTACTTC. Translated, it gives CAIQDNSEQYF.

The V gene is TRBV6-2 or TRBV6-3, the J gene TRBJ2-2; possible D gene TRBD1, 6 bases. Germline lookup yields CDR1 MNHEY and CDR2 SVGEGT. The CDR3 is made up of 12 amino acids. Trimming removed 7 bases at V and 5 bases at J, with 8 bases between. The CDR3 DNA sequence: TGTGCCAGCAACAGGGTGACCGGGGAGCTGTTTTTT. It translates to CASNRVTGELFF.

This clonotype turned up a few times. The chain combines TRBV5-1 with TRBJ2-7; unclear D gene. In germline, CDR1 is SGHRS, CDR2 YFSETQ. This CDR3 is 14 amino acids long. V shed 4 bases and J shed 2 bases, with 13 bases lying between them. CDR3 loop: CASSTDPDPYEQYF. The DNA for the CDR3 is TGCGCCAGCAGCACCGACCCTGATCCCTACGAGCAGTACTTC.

The chain links TRBV4-1 to TRBJ2-4; perhaps TRBD1 as D (6 bases). TRBJ2-5 explains the end of the DNA better; the J call may be wrong. Germline V gene sequence: CDR1 MGHRA, CDR2 YSYEKL. This CDR3 is 14 amino acids long. The CDR3 loop reads CASSQLGQQETQYF. Here the CDR3 DNA reads TGCGCCAGCAGCCAATTAGGACAGCAAGAGACCCAGTACTTC.

This clonotype was counted between two and nine times. The V call is TRBV6-2 or TRBV6-3, the J call TRBJ2-5, with D tentatively TRBD1 (6 bases). The CDR3 totals 13 residues. Germline assignment: CDR1 MNHEY and CDR2 SVGEGT. V lost 7 bases and J lost 2, with 11 bases in between. The CDR3 sequence is CASKAQGQETQYF. For the CDR3, the DNA is TGTGCCAGCAAAGCGCAGGGGCAAGAGACCCAGTACTTC.

This rearrangement joins TRBV28 to TRBJ1-2; D gene ambiguous. This CDR3 is 14 amino acids long. Trimming pared 5 bases from V and 8 bases from J, leaving 18 bases between. CDR1 and CDR2 from the germline V gene are MDHEN and SYDVKM. The CDR3: CASSGAAVLWGYTF. Written as DNA, the CDR3 is TGTGCCAGCAGTGGAGCGGCCGTACTCTGGGGCTACACCTTC.